The 15 T cell receptor beta chains listed next were all sequenced from one sample in a study of T cell responses to AZD1222 COVID-19 vaccine. Produced via immunoSEQ multiplex PCR; TCRdb's table is partial and in-frame only. This table holds some 130,000 clones, 85% to 95% found once. Sequencing was performed on peripheral blood, taken 28 days after the second AZD1222 dose. The receptors were gathered from an adult who received the AZD1222 COVID-19 vaccine.

The chain carries TRBV30 and TRBJ2-2, with 9 bases lining up with TRBD2. V was clipped by 3 bases and J by 5 bases; unmatched bases: 4. The CDR3 extends over 14 amino acids. Germline CDR1 and CDR2: GTSNPN and SVGIG (reference sequence). The CDR3 region is CAWSGLARTGELFF. CDR3 DNA: TGTGCCTGGAGCGGACTAGCGAGGACCGGGGAGCTGTTTTTT.

V and J are TRBV11-3 and TRBJ1-1; no definite D call. Deletions cut 1 base from V and 1 base from J, with 13 bases between. The CDR3 runs 16 residues. The germline V gene has CDR1 SGHNT and CDR2 YENEEA. The CDR3, as DNA: TGTGCCAGCAGCTTAGGGGGATTGCCCCCGAACACTGAAGCTTTCTTT. Encoded protein: CASSLGGLPPNTEAFF.

Of note for this clone: Other nucleotide sequences from this sample produce the same CDR3. This chain uses TRBV6-1 with TRBJ1-2; D is unresolved. The germline V gene encodes CDR1 MNHNS and CDR2 SASEGT. The ends were cut back, 1 base at V and 5 bases at J, with 2 bases in the middle. This CDR3 is 11 amino acids long. The CDR3 bases are TGTGCCAGCAGTGAAGGGTATGGCTACACCTTC. Amino acid sequence: CASSEGYGYTF.

The genes are TRBV7-9 and TRBJ1-2; D is unresolved. V lost 1 base, J lost 6 bases, and 15 bases lay in between. The CDR3 length is 15 residues. CDR1 is SEHNR and CDR2 is FQNEAQ in the germline V gene (reference sequence). The CDR3 nucleotides are TGTGCCAGCAGCTTAGGGAGGGCGCGAGTAGATGGCTACACCTTC. It translates to CASSLGRARVDGYTF.

V usage is TRBV11-2 and J usage is TRBJ2-7; 7 bases match TRBD1. The CDR3 is made up of 15 amino acids. Germline assignment: CDR1 SGHAT and CDR2 FQNNGV. Germline trimming cut 3 bases from V and 0 bases from J; bases unmatched to any gene: 5. The CDR3 DNA sequence: TGTGCCAGCAGCTTTACAGGGGCCGTCTCCTACGAGCAGTACTTC. Translated: CASSFTGAVSYEQYF.

V is TRBV7-9 and J is TRBJ1-1; weak D call: TRBD1 (5 bases). Trimming shortened V by 4 bases and J by 5 bases, and 17 bases separated the two germline ends. This CDR3 has 15 amino acids. The germline CDR1 and CDR2 sequences are SEHNR and FQNEAQ (reference sequence). The CDR3 bases are TGTGCCAGCAGCTCCCGGGGGGAGGGACGGACTGAAGCTTTCTTT. Amino acids: CASSSRGEGRTEAFF.

Concerning this clone: The same CDR3 also results from other DNA sequences found in this sample. The gene calls are TRBV4-1 and TRBJ1-6; perhaps TRBD1 as D (6 bases). The germline V gene encodes CDR1 MGHRA and CDR2 YSYEKL. V was clipped by 0 bases and J by 10 bases, with 16 bases between them. The CDR3 is 16 amino acids. The CDR3 DNA sequence: TGCGCCAGCAGCCAAGATCTACAGGGCGCGGGATCACCCCTCCACTTT. As protein: CASSQDLQGAGSPLHF.

The chain's CDR3 is CASSFSRTGQNTEAFF. Here the CDR3 DNA reads TGTGCCAGCAGCTTCTCCCGGACAGGGCAGAACACTGAAGCTTTCTTT. The chain is built from TRBV5-6 and TRBJ1-1; 8 bases agree with TRBD1. Germline loops: CDR1 SGHDT, CDR2 YYEEEE. V was clipped by 2 bases and J by 1 base; unmatched bases: 7. The CDR3 contains 16 residues.

The gene calls are TRBV7-9 and TRBJ2-2; 7 positions match TRBD2. CDR1 SEHNR and CDR2 FQNEAQ come from the germline V gene (reference sequence). V trimming: 5 bases; J trimming: 4 bases; junction bases outside the gene matches: 7. The CDR3 totals 15 residues. CDR3 nucleotides: TGTGCCAGCAGCAGTAGCGGGTTCTCCACCGGGGAGCTGTTTTTT. Its protein is CASSSSGFSTGELFF.

The rearrangement links TRBV5-1 to TRBJ1-5; TRBD1 matches at 8 bases. V was clipped by 4 bases and J by 4 bases; unmatched bases: 10. Germline V gene sequence: CDR1 SGHRS, CDR2 YFSETQ. This CDR3 has 16 residues. The chain's CDR3 is CASSPGQGGGNQPQHF. The CDR3 bases are TGCGCCAGCAGCCCAGGACAGGGAGGAGGAAATCAGCCCCAGCATTTT.

The chain uses TRBV10-1 and TRBJ1-4; tentatively, D is TRBD1 (6 bases). CDR1 WNHNN and CDR2 SYGVQD come from the germline V gene (reference sequence). The CDR3 totals 12 residues. Deletions cut 9 bases from V and 7 bases from J, with 12 bases between. CDR3 sequence reads: CARIQGGEKLFF. In DNA form, the CDR3 reads TGCGCCAGAATACAGGGCGGTGAAAAACTGTTTTTT.

The chain joins TRBV7-2 to TRBJ2-5; D gene unclear. V was clipped by 3 bases and J by 5 bases, with 10 bases between them. The CDR3 runs 13 residues. Germline V gives CDR1 SGHTA, CDR2 FQGNSA. CDR3 nucleotide sequence: TGTGCCAGCAGCTTTGGGGTTCGGGAGACCCAGTACTTC. It yields the protein CASSFGVRETQYF.

The chain combines TRBV7-8 with TRBJ2-5; possibly TRBD2 for D (5 bases). The germline gives CDR1 SGHVS, CDR2 FQNEAQ. Trimming removed 8 bases from V and 2 bases from J, with 6 bases in between. This CDR3 comprises 11 residues. The CDR3 is CASRGQETQYF. CDR3 DNA sequence: TGTGCCAGCCGGGGTCAAGAGACCCAGTACTTC.

The chain is built from TRBV3-1 (or the pseudogene TRBV3-2) and TRBJ1-2; D remains ambiguous. The CDR3 contains 12 residues. Germline CDR1 LGHDT, CDR2 YNNKEL (reference sequence). Trimming pared 2 bases from V and 8 bases from J, leaving 9 bases between. The CDR3 DNA reads as TGTGCCAGCAGCCAAAGCCGCTGGGGCTACACCTTC. This encodes CASSQSRWGYTF.

This chain links TRBV7-9 with TRBJ2-3, with D possibly matching TRBD2 (5 bases). Germline lookup yields CDR1 SEHNR and CDR2 FQNEAQ (reference sequence). V lost 6 bases and J 1 base, leaving 11 bases between the germline ends. CDR3 length: 14 residues. CDR3 DNA: TGTGCCAGCAGATTCGGGCGGGGCACAGATACGCAGTATTTT. Encoded protein: CASRFGRGTDTQYF.